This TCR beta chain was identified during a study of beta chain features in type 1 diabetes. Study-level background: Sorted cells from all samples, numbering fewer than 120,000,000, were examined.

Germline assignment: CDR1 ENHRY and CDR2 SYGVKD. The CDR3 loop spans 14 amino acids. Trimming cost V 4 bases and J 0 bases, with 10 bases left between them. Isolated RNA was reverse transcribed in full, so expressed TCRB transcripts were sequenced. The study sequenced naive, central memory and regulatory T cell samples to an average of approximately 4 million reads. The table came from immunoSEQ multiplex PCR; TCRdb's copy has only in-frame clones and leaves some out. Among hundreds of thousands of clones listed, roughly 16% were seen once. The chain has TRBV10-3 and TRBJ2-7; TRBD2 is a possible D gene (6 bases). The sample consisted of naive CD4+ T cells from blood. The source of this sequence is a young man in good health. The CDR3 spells CAISVRESSYEQYF. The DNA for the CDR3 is TGTGCCATCAGTGTTCGGGAGAGCTCCTACGAGCAGTACTTC.